The sequence of this T cell receptor (beta chain) was determined in a study of OX40 agonist ivuxolimab in advanced cancers. Across the whole study: From about 23 to 85 years was the age range, with a mean of around 57 years, and 65% to 90% were male. Checkpoint inhibitors had been given previously to around 38% of patients. There were three patients with partial responses, one having hepatocellular carcinoma and two cutaneous melanoma.

Measured with immunoSEQ multiplex PCR; TCRdb has only the in-frame clones, and not every one. The sample records about 51,000 clones, about 90% being singletons. Comment on this clone: Other DNA sequences in the same sample also yield this CDR3.

V dropped 3 bases and J dropped 1 base, with 5 bases sitting between them. The CDR3 extends over 12 amino acids. The germline CDR1 and CDR2 sequences are SQVTM and ANQGSEA. The V gene is TRBV29-1, the J gene TRBJ2-3; possible D gene TRBD2, 5 bases. This sequence originates from an adult with an advanced solid tumor such as melanoma, head and neck, liver or kidney cancer. Sequencing used CD4+ or CD8+ T cells sorted from blood, obtained in a trial of the OX40 agonist ivuxolimab. The CDR3 DNA is TGCAGCGTTGACGGGGGCACAGATACGCAGTATTTT. Translating gives CSVDGGTDTQYF.